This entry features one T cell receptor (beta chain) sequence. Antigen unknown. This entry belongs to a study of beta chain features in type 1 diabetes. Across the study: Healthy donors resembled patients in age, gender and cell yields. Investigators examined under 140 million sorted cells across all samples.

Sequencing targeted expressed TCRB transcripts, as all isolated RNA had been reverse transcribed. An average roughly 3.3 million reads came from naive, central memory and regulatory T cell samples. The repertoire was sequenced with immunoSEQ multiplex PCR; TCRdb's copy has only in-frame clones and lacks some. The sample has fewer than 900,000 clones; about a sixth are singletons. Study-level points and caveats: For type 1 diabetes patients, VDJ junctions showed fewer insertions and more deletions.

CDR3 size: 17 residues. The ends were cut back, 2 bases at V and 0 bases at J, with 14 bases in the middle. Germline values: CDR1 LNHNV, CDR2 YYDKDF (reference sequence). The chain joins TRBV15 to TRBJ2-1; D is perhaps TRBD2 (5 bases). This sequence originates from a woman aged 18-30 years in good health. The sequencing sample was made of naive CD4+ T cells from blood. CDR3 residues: CATSRLRGLSSYNEQFF. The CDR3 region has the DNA TGTGCCACCAGCAGACTCAGAGGACTGAGCTCCTACAATGAGCAGTTCTTC. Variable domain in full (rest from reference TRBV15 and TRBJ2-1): DAMVIQNPRYQVTQFGKPVTLSCSQTLNHNVMYWYQQKSSQAPKLLFHYYDKDFNNEADTPDNFQSRRPNTSFCFLDIRSPGLGDTAMYLCATSRLRGLSSYNEQFFGPGTRLTVL.